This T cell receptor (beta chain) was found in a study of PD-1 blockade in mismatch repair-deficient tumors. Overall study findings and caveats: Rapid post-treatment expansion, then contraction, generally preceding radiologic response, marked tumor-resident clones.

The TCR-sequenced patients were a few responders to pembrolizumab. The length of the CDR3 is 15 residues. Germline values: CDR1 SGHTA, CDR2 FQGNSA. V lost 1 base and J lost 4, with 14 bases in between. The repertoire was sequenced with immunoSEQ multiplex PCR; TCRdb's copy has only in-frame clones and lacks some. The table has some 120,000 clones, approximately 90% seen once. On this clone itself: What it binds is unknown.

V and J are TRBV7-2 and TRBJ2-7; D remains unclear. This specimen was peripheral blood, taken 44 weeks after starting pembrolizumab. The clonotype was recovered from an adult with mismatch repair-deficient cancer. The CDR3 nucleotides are TGTGCCAGCAGCTTAGTTTCCAGGACCCTTTACGAGCAGTACTTC. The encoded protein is CASSLVSRTLYEQYF.